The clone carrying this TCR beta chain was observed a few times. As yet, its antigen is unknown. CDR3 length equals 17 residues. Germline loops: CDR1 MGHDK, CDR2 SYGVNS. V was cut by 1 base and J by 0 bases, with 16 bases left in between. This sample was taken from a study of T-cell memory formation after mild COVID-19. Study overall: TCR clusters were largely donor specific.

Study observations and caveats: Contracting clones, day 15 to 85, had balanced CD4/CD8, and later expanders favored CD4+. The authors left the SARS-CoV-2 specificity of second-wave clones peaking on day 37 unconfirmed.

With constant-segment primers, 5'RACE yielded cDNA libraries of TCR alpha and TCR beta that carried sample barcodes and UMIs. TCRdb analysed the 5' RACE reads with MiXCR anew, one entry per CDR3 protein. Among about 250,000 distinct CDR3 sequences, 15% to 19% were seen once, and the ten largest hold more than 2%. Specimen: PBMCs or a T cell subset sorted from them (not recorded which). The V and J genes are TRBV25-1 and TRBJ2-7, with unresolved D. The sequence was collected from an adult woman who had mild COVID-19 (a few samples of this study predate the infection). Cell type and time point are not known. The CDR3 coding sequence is TGTGCCAGCAGTGAATTAATGAGAGTCACGAGCTCCTACGAGCAGTACTTC. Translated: CASSELMRVTSSYEQYF.